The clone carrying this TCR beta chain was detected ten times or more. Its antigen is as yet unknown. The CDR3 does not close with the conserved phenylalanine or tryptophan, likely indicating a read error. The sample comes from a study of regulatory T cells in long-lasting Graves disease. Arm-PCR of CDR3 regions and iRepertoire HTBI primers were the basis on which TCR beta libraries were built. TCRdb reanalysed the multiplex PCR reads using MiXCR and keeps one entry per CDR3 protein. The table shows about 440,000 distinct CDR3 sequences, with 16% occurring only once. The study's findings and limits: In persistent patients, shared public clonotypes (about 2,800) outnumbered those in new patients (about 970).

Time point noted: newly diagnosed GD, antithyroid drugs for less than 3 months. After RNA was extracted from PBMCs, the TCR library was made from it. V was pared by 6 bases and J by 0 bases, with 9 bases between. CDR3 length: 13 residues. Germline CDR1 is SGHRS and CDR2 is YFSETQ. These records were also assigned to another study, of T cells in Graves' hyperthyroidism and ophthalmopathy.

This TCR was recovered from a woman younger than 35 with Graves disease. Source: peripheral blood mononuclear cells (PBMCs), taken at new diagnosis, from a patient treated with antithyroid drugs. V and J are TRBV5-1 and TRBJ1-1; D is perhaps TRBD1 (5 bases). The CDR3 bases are TGCGCCAGCACGTGGGACCTGAACACTGAAGCTTTCGTT. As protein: CASTWDLNTEAFV.